The present T cell receptor (beta chain) was sequenced within a study of neurological immune-mediated disorders (dated by TCRdb to about 2019). Regarding the research as a whole: Of the approximately 34 multiple sclerosis patients, roughly 30 had relapsing-remitting MS and 3 had secondary progressive MS. The study compared peripheral blood TCR-beta repertoires of HTLV-I-associated myelopathy (HAM/TSP) patients, multiple sclerosis patients and healthy controls using UMI-based sequencing. The 90 to 110 TCR-beta libraries included longitudinal samples, technical triplicates and paired sorted CD4+ and CD8+ T-cell subsets alongside PBMC samples. Each longitudinal HAM/TSP and healthy donor was sampled at 3 time-points spaced at about 3-45 month intervals. The cohort was made up of 60 to 75 subjects, consisting of roughly 15 HAM/TSP patients, around 35 multiple sclerosis patients and about 20 healthy controls.

As encoded in the germline V gene, CDR1 is MNHEY while CDR2 is SVGAGI. The CDR3, cysteine through phenylalanine, is 16 amino acids long. CDR3 DNA is the only sequence kept; it has 48 bases, read in frame from the first base. cDNA synthesis used template-switch 5'RACE with a primer carrying a 10-nucleotide random unique molecular identifier tagging each TCR transcript. Over 160 million TCR-beta sequences, covering 15-18 subjects, were produced in each sequencing run. Total RNA was extracted with the RNeasy kit. The KAPA Real-time Library Amplification kit was used to amplify TCR-beta VDJ regions with primers targeting the TCR constant region and the 5'RACE anchor. A first PCR added sample indexes and Illumina adaptors, after which a second PCR increased the library yield. After Ampure bead purification, the TCR product of roughly 650 bp was size-selected on a 2% E-gel SizeSelection system. Library quality was checked on a Bioanalyzer, concentration was measured with Qubit, and libraries were quantified with the Kapa Library Quantification kit before pooling. Paired-end 2 x 150 bp sequencing of the libraries was performed on an Illumina HiSeq 2500. To increase sequence diversity, roughly 24-30% phiX was spiked into each library pool. Per the authors' processing: Quality-filtered reads were processed with the UMI-based MiGEC pipeline, and over 90% of raw TCR sequences were removed by the MiGEC pipeline during error correction. IMGT germline references were used for aligning VDJ genes, and each clonotype was defined as a unique CDR3 amino acid sequence together with its V-J genes. Clonal expansion, Shannon diversity and CDR3 relatedness were evaluated with VDJtools (CalcPairwiseDistances, ClusterSamples), while phylogenetic trees were built in CLCbio workbench. A clone was classed as expanded if it had 8 or more unique UMIs, a cutoff based on coefficient-of-variation modelling across technical triplicates. Using fastp at Q25 and MiXCR, TCRdb reprocessed the public reads and kept productive beta chains. A single entry per CDR3 protein holds the most common genes and DNA from its merged rows. These V and J calls originate from TCRdb's pipeline instead of the authors' own analysis. This sample lists tens of thousands of distinct CDR3 sequences; almost 6% were detected once. The ten largest clones capture roughly 7.9% of the sample.

The research as a whole found: The MS cluster showed no association with clinical or MRI features, and the authors stated that larger cohorts are needed. In a phylogenetic analysis, the repertoires of 18 out of 34 MS patients fell into a single cluster of related CDR3 sequences, pointing to a possible signature at the repertoire level. No identical CDR3 amino acid sequences were found to be shared among expanded clones across subjects, suggesting that TCR-beta repertoires were private in all groups. TCR clonal expansion was highest in HAM/TSP patients and lowest in MS patients, with MS patients falling below even healthy controls.

The sample holds many counts of this clonotype. Its antigen remains undetermined. At one boundary the junction diverges from the germline segment, which might be a read error. The time point label, read with the paper, signifies: longitudinal time-point 2. For the unsorted PBMC libraries, 2 million PBMCs were stored in RNAlater at -80 degrees C until RNA extraction and were used to generate the libraries. The multiple sclerosis patients were enrolled in a US clinical protocol that evaluated disease progression with magnetic resonance imaging. Peripheral blood was subjected to Ficoll-Hypaque density gradient centrifugation to isolate PBMCs, which were then cryopreserved in liquid nitrogen.

Sequenced material: PBMCs. The chain is assembled from TRBV6-5 and TRBJ1-2; no D segment can be confidently identified. The sequence derives from a woman aged 55-70 years with multiple sclerosis. The base sequence is TGTGCCAGCACTTACTTTGGTTCTGGAGCTAACTATGGCTACACCTTC. Its protein product is CASTYFGSGANYGYTF.